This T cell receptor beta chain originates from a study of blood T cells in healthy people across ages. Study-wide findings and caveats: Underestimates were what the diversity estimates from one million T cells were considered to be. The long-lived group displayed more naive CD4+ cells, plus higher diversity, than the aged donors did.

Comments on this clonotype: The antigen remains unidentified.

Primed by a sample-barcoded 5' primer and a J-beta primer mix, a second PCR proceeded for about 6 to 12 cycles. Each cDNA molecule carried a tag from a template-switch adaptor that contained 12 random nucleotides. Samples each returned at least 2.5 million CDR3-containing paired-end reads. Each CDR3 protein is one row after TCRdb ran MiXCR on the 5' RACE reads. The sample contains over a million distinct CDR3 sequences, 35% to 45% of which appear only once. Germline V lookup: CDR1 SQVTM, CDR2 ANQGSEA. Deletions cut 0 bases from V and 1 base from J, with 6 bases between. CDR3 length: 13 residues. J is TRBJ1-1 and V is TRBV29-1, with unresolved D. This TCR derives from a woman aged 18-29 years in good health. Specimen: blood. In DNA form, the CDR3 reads TGCAGCGTTGAAGACCCGAGGAACACTGAAGCTTTCTTT. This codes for CSVEDPRNTEAFF.